This T cell receptor beta chain came from a study of PD-1 blockade in classical Hodgkin lymphoma. Findings and limits, study-wide: Patients were excluded if nivolumab began under 1 year after ASCT (the autologous transplant). Complete responders had baseline diversity similar to newly diagnosed patients. Diminished baseline TCR diversity has been reported in newly diagnosed patients relative to healthy donors. The study found that TCR diversity rose significantly by C4D1 in CD4+ but not CD8+ cells.

In regard to this clone: Antigen specificity is unknown.

The CDR3 extends over 16 amino acids. Germline CDR1 reads MDHEN; CDR2 reads SYDVKM. Trimming pared 5 bases from V and 1 base from J, leaving 17 bases between. Some clones are missing from TCRdb's copy, which holds only in-frame ones; the method was immunoSEQ multiplex PCR. The data show fewer than 110,000 clones, 85% to 90% seen once. Patients all relapsed after autologous stem cell transplantation, and there was variation in brentuximab vedotin exposure. This clonotype was sampled from a human donor with classical Hodgkin lymphoma. This rearrangement joins TRBV28 to TRBJ1-2; D gene uncertain. The sequences come from peripheral blood mononuclear cells (PBMCs), collected before the second cycle of nivolumab. The CDR3 here is CASSNPGSDGNYGYTF. The CDR3 DNA follows: TGTGCCAGCAGTAACCCTGGTTCGGACGGTAACTATGGCTACACCTTC.